The 3 T cell receptor beta chains below all came from one sample that was sequenced in a study of T cells in Graves' hyperthyroidism and ophthalmopathy (dated by TCRdb to the late 2010s). The library was prepared using multiplex PCR. This sample was sequenced with an Illumina HiSeq 2000. The TCR beta CDR3 regions were amplified from RNA transcripts. A first-round RT-PCR of the TCR CDR3 used the HTBI primer set with the Qiagen OneStep RT-PCR kit. TCRdb handled the public reads itself, with Q25 trimming in fastp and clone calling in MiXCR, and kept productive beta chains. Under each unique CDR3 protein, matching rows form one entry showing the most common genes and DNA. For this sample the table gives around 620,000 distinct CDR3 sequences, of which under 20% were detected only once. The top ten clonotypes cover approximately 3.9% of the sample. Sequencing was carried out using blood. The origin of the receptors is a woman younger than 45 with Graves' hyperthyroidism.

This sequence joins TRBV12-3 or TRBV12-4 and TRBJ2-1, with TRBD2 matching over 12 bases. V lost 6 bases, J lost 7 bases, and 10 bases stayed unmatched. The CDR3 is made up of 16 amino acids. The CDR3 coding sequence is TGTGCCAGCAGCCCTAGCGGGAGGGCCGCAGGGAATGAGCAGTTCTTC. Protein: CASSPSGRAAGNEQFF.

The chain links TRBV9 to TRBJ2-2, with a weak D call TRBD2 (9 bases). Trimming removed 3 bases at V and 2 bases at J, with 38 bases between. The CDR3 covers 24 residues. Germline values: CDR1 SGDLS, CDR2 YYNGEE. In DNA form, the CDR3 reads TGTGCCAGCAGCGCGGACTGGACAGGGTCCGGGCGGGAGGGGGTAATCCTTAACACCGGGGAGCTGTTTTTT. Residues: CASSADWTGSGREGVILNTGELFF.

CDR3 bases: TGTGCCAGCAGCGTAGCGGGACCCCACTACAATGAGCAGTTCTTC. Translation gives CASSVAGPHYNEQFF. V gene TRBV9 combines with J gene TRBJ2-1; D is tentatively TRBD1 or TRBD2 (5 bases each). Germline V gene sequence: CDR1 SGDLS, CDR2 YYNGEE. The V end lost 0 bases, the J end lost 3 bases, and 10 bases lay between the germline ends. CDR3 length: 15 residues. Full variable domain (rest looked up from reference TRBV9 and TRBJ2-1): DSGVTQTPKHLITATGQRVTLRCSPRSGDLSVYWYQQSLDQGLQFLIQYYNGEERAKGNILERFSAQQFPDLHSELNLSSLELGDSALYFCASSVAGPHYNEQFFGPGTRLTVL.